The clone carrying this T cell receptor (beta chain) has only a few counts. The junction differs from germline at one of its ends, possibly a read error. The time point denotes: newly diagnosed GD, antithyroid drugs for less than 3 months. RNA isolated from PBMCs was used to make the TCR library. The authors built TCR beta libraries using iRepertoire HTBI primers and Arm-PCR of CDR3 regions. TCRdb reprocessed the multiplex PCR reads with MiXCR, giving one entry per CDR3 protein. Of some 450,000 distinct CDR3 sequences in the sample, about 17% were seen once. This sample is part of a study of regulatory T cells in long-lasting Graves disease. Germline CDR1 reads LGHNA; CDR2 reads YSLEER. The CDR3 covers 15 residues. The sample was also linked to a second study, of T cells in Graves' hyperthyroidism and ophthalmopathy. Per that paper: Stability of Graves' hyperthyroidism was defined as absent ophthalmopathy progression within 18 months. Uncontrolled infection, other autoimmune disease, pregnancy and lactation each barred patients from inclusion.

The source of this sequence is a woman in her twenties or thirties with Graves disease. The V and J genes are TRBV4-3 and TRBJ2-7; D uncertain. The material was peripheral blood mononuclear cells (PBMCs), obtained at new diagnosis, from a patient treated with antithyroid drugs. The CDR3 DNA sequence: TGCGCCAGCAGCCAAGATCTGGTAGATTCCTACGAGCAATACTTC. Protein: CASSQDLVDSYEQYF.